This is a list of T cell receptor beta chains from one sample in a study of T cell responses to AZD1222 COVID-19 vaccine. Libraries were prepared by immunoSEQ multiplex PCR; TCRdb keeps only in-frame clonotypes and omits some of them. The sample includes about 150,000 clones, around nine tenths of them seen just once. The starting material was peripheral blood, obtained after recovery from COVID-19. The source is an adult who had recovered from COVID-19. CDR3s include the opening cysteine and the closing phenylalanine or tryptophan. A D gene is named only where the DNA matches it firmly. Clone size is given for some rows only: seen once, a few or many times, or a class if the clone is expanded.

V: TRBV28; size: -; D: -; J: TRBJ2-2; CDR3: CASSSRQGNTGELFF; DNA: TGTGCCAGCAGTTCTCGGCAGGGGAACACCGGGGAGCTGTTTTTT
V: TRBV7-9; size: -; D: TRBD1; J: TRBJ1-1; CDR3: CASLGQGANTEAFF; DNA: TGTGCCAGCTTAGGACAGGGGGCGAACACTGAAGCTTTCTTT
V: TRBV7-9; size: -; D: -; J: TRBJ2-7; CDR3: CASSPAPRSYEQYF; DNA: TGTGCCAGCAGCCCAGCGCCACGCTCCTACGAGCAGTACTTC
V: TRBV11-2; size: -; D: TRBD1; J: TRBJ1-1; CDR3: CASSQSGQGSAEAFF; DNA: TGTGCCAGCAGCCAATCGGGACAGGGGTCCGCTGAAGCTTTCTTT
V: TRBV15; size: -; D: TRBD1; J: TRBJ1-2; CDR3: CATSLGQPNYGYTF; DNA: TGTGCCACCAGTCTGGGACAGCCTAACTATGGCTACACCTTC
V: TRBV4-1; size: -; D: TRBD2; J: TRBJ2-1; CDR3: CASSQDPAGGTYNEQFF; DNA: TGCGCCAGCAGCCAAGATCCGGCGGGAGGAACCTACAATGAGCAGTTCTTC
V: TRBV4-2; size: -; D: -; J: TRBJ1-3; CDR3: CASSQKMDISGNTIYF; DNA: TGTGCCAGCAGCCAAAAGATGGACATCTCTGGAAACACCATATATTTT
V: TRBV29-1; size: -; D: TRBD1; J: TRBJ2-7; CDR3: CSAQQGSTYEQYF; DNA: TGCAGCGCGCAACAGGGGTCGACCTACGAGCAGTACTTC
V: TRBV29-1; size: -; D: -; J: TRBJ1-4; CDR3: CSVEDGTGVSNEKLFF; DNA: TGCAGCGTTGAAGATGGGACGGGCGTTTCTAATGAAAAACTGTTTTTT
V: TRBV5-1; size: -; D: -; J: TRBJ2-7; CDR3: CASSLAQPQDKGEQYF; DNA: TGCGCCAGCAGCTTGGCCCAACCACAGGATAAAGGCGAGCAGTACTTC
V: TRBV3-1/TRBV3-2; size: -; D: -; J: TRBJ1-5; CDR3: CASSAYGQPQHF; DNA: TGTGCCAGCAGCGCTTACGGTCAGCCCCAGCATTTT
V: TRBV5-5; size: once; D: TRBD1; J: TRBJ1-4; CDR3: CASSAPGTGEKLFF; DNA: TGTGCCAGCAGCGCTCCCGGGACAGGAGAAAAACTGTTTTTT
V: TRBV5-4; size: -; D: TRBD1; J: TRBJ1-1; CDR3: CASSQDRGFTEAFF; DNA: TGTGCCAGCAGCCAGGACAGGGGGTTCACTGAAGCTTTCTTT
V: TRBV2; size: few; D: -; J: TRBJ2-3; CDR3: CASKGTGSTDTQYF; DNA: TGTGCCAGCAAAGGTACAGGCAGCACAGATACGCAGTATTTT
V: TRBV7-9; size: -; D: -; J: TRBJ2-3; CDR3: CASNRLDTQYF; DNA: TGTGCCAGCAATAGGCTAGATACGCAGTATTTT
V: TRBV2; size: -; D: -; J: TRBJ2-7; CDR3: CASSEVRMGGPYEQYF; DNA: TGTGCCAGCAGTGAAGTTAGAATGGGGGGGCCCTACGAGCAGTACTTC
V: TRBV7-2; size: -; D: -; J: TRBJ1-4; CDR3: CASSFAGQFNEKLFF; DNA: TGTGCCAGCAGCTTCGCCGGACAGTTTAATGAAAAACTGTTTTTT
V: TRBV7-2; size: -; D: -; J: TRBJ2-7; CDR3: CASSLAGSGSYEQYF; DNA: TGTGCCAGCAGCTTAGCAGGTTCAGGATCCTACGAGCAGTACTTC
V: TRBV18; size: -; D: -; J: TRBJ1-4; CDR3: CASSPPGSYNEKLFF; DNA: TGTGCCAGCTCACCACCGGGGAGTTACAATGAAAAACTGTTTTTT
V: TRBV9; size: -; D: -; J: TRBJ1-1; CDR3: CASSVGVEHTEAFF; DNA: TGTGCCAGCAGCGTAGGAGTGGAGCACACTGAAGCTTTCTTT
V: TRBV5-4; size: -; D: TRBD2; J: TRBJ2-5; CDR3: CASSLVASGEETQYF; DNA: TGTGCCAGCAGCTTGGTGGCTAGCGGGGAAGAGACCCAGTACTTC
V: TRBV7-6; size: -; D: -; J: TRBJ2-1; CDR3: CASSPSRVYNEQFF; DNA: TGTGCCAGCAGCCCCTCGCGGGTGTACAATGAGCAGTTCTTC
V: TRBV28; size: -; D: -; J: TRBJ1-1; CDR3: CASRLSGANTEAFF; DNA: TGTGCCAGCAGACTCTCCGGGGCGAACACTGAAGCTTTCTTT
V: TRBV11-3; size: -; D: -; J: TRBJ2-5; CDR3: CASSLGRQETQYF; DNA: TGTGCCAGCAGCTTAGGGCGGCAAGAGACCCAGTACTTC
V: TRBV13; size: -; D: -; J: TRBJ2-7; CDR3: CASSFPTGSYEQYF; DNA: TGTGCCAGCAGCTTTCCCACAGGCTCCTACGAGCAGTACTTC